This TCR beta chain appears in the sequencing data of a study of cytomegalovirus exposure and HLA in healthy donors. Primers: 60 Vbeta forward and 13 Jbeta reverse. Profiled with immunoSEQ multiplex PCR; TCRdb holds only in-frame clones, not every one. The sample carries around 180,000 clones, roughly four fifths recorded once. On this clone: A junction end diverges from the germline sequence, so it may reflect a read error.

This CDR3 comprises 15 residues. The germline gives CDR1 SSHAT, CDR2 FNYEAQ (reference sequence). The sample was PBMCs. This receptor was identified in a girl aged 5-17 years in good health and CMV-seropositive. The rearrangement uses TRBV7-7 and TRBJ2-3; the D gene is possibly TRBD2 (5 bases). As DNA, the CDR3 is TGTGCTAGCAGCTTACGACTATCAAGCACAGATACGCAGTATTTT. Its protein is CASSLRLSSTDTQYF.